A single T cell receptor (beta chain) is shown here with its context. This entry comes from a study of blood T cell repertoires in COVID-19. Here immunoSEQ multiplex PCR was the method, and the copy in TCRdb shows in-frame clones only, minus some. The sample contains 60,000 to 85,000 clones, 70% to 90% of which appear only once. Sequenced: peripheral blood. The sequence came from a man in his 70s with acute or convalescent COVID-19.

DNA of the CDR3: TGTGCCAGCAGCAACAGGGGCTATGGCTACACCTTC. It is translated as CASSNRGYGYTF. The genes are TRBV13 and TRBJ1-2; TRBD1 matches at 7 bases. V lost 5 bases, J lost 4 bases, and 1 base stayed unmatched. Germline assignment: CDR1 PRHDT and CDR2 FYEKMQ (reference sequence). The CDR3 spans 12 residues. Combining the CDR3 with reference TRBV13 and TRBJ1-2 gives the whole variable domain AAGVIQSPRHLIKEKRETATLKCYPIPRHDTVYWYQQGPGQDPQFLISFYEKMQSDKGSIPDRFSAQQFSDYHSELNMSSLELGDSALYFCASSNRGYGYTFGSGTRLTVV.